Each of the 29 T cell receptor beta chains below was sequenced from the same sample in a study of blood T cell repertoires in COVID-19. Some clones are missing from TCRdb's copy, which holds only in-frame ones; the method was immunoSEQ multiplex PCR. Of fewer than 350,000 clones in the sample, about nine tenths are singletons; the top ten hold 1.5% to 2%. Sequencing used PBMCs or T cells enriched from blood (not recorded which). The origin of the receptors is a woman between 40 and 50 years old who had recovered from COVID-19.

The rearrangement links TRBV3-1 (or the pseudogene TRBV3-2) to TRBJ2-2; D is possibly TRBD1 (6 bases). The CDR3 runs to 14 residues. V was clipped by 4 bases and J by 5 bases, with 11 bases between them. Germline V gives CDR1 LGHDT, CDR2 YNNKEL (reference sequence). The CDR3 DNA follows: TGTGCCAGCAGCCTAGGACAGATAACCGGGGAGCTGTTTTTT. Its translation is CASSLGQITGELFF.

The rearrangement uses TRBV7-9 and TRBJ2-3; possible D gene TRBD1, 5 bases. The germline V gene has CDR1 SEHNR and CDR2 FQNEAQ (reference sequence). This CDR3 is built from 13 residues. The ends were cut back, 3 bases at V and 6 bases at J, with 10 bases in the middle. The DNA for the CDR3 is TGTGCCAGCAGCTTGGAGTCAGGGGATACGCAGTATTTT. It codes for CASSLESGDTQYF.

The chain employs TRBV3-1 (or the pseudogene TRBV3-2) and TRBJ2-1; 10 nucleotides align to TRBD2. Germline loops: CDR1 LGHDT, CDR2 YNNKEL (reference sequence). V gave up 5 bases and J gave up 6 bases; unmatched junction bases: 13. This CDR3 region has 17 residues. CDR3 coding DNA: TGTGCCAGCAGCGAAGCGGTGCTAGCGGGAGCAACCAATGAGCAGTTCTTC. Its protein is CASSEAVLAGATNEQFF.

The J gene is TRBJ1-3, the V gene TRBV6-6; 9 bases fit TRBD1. CDR1 is MNHNY and CDR2 is SVGAGI in the germline V gene (reference sequence). This CDR3 region has 15 residues. J gave up 4 bases and V 10 bases, and 11 bases lay outside the gene matches. In nucleotides, the CDR3 is TGTGCCACCGGGGACAGGGCGCGAAGGGGAAACACCATATATTTT. Translation gives CATGDRARRGNTIYF.

The V call is TRBV5-5, the J call TRBJ1-4, with D unresolved. Per germline, CDR1 SGHKS and CDR2 YYEKEE (reference sequence). The CDR3 is made up of 16 amino acids. V was pared by 3 bases and J by 8 bases, with 20 bases between. The CDR3 region is CASSSTGRSDGEKLFF. CDR3 DNA sequence: TGTGCCAGCAGCTCCACGGGTCGGAGCGACGGGGAAAAACTGTTTTTT.

The count of this clone is one. The chain recombines TRBV5-1 with TRBJ1-1, with D perhaps matching TRBD1 (5 bases). The length of the CDR3 is 16 residues. The ends were cut back, 4 bases at V and 6 bases at J, with 22 bases in the middle. The germline V gene has CDR1 SGHRS and CDR2 YFSETQ. The CDR3: CASSAVGRDFWAEAFF. In nucleotides, the CDR3 is TGCGCCAGCAGCGCCGTTGGGAGGGACTTTTGGGCTGAAGCTTTCTTT.

The chain combines TRBV18 with TRBJ1-2; D gene uncertain. Germline CDR1 and CDR2: KGHSH and LQKENI. V was pared by 0 bases and J by 4 bases, with 12 bases between. The CDR3 has 15 amino acids. For the CDR3, the DNA is TGTGCCAGCTCACCACCATTAGACAAAGGCTATGGCTACACCTTC. It codes for CASSPPLDKGYGYTF. The full variable domain, rest sourced from reference TRBV18 and TRBJ1-2, is NAGVMQNPRHLVRRRGQEARLRCSPMKGHSHVYWYRQLPEEGLKFMVYLQKENIIDESGMPKERFSAEFPKEGPSILRIQQVVRGDSAAYFCASSPPLDKGYGYTFGSGTRLTVV.

The chain has TRBV7-3 and TRBJ1-1; the D gene is possibly TRBD1 (5 bases). This CDR3 region has 13 residues. From germline, CDR1 is SGHTA and CDR2 FQGTGA. Trimming removed 5 bases from V and 5 bases from J, with 12 bases in between. This chain's CDR3 is CASSQERGTEAFF. As DNA, the CDR3 is TGTGCCAGCAGCCAGGAACGGGGGACTGAAGCTTTCTTT.

CDR3 nucleotides: TGTGCCAGCAGCTTTCCTCCCCACACAGTTGAAGCTTTCTTT. Its protein is CASSFPPHTVEAFF. The V and J genes are TRBV11-2 and TRBJ1-1; unclear D gene. From germline, CDR1 is SGHAT and CDR2 FQNNGV. The CDR3 runs 14 residues. V lost 3 bases and J 7 bases, leaving 15 bases between the germline ends.

V gene TRBV9 combines with J gene TRBJ1-1; D is uncertain. This CDR3 has 13 residues. V lost 0 bases and J lost 4, with 7 bases in between. CDR1 and CDR2 from the germline V gene are SGDLS and YYNGEE. The CDR3 DNA is TGTGCCAGCAGCGTAGCTCGGGGCACTGAAGCTTTCTTT. Protein product: CASSVARGTEAFF.

V gene TRBV5-1 combines with J gene TRBJ1-3, with D unclear. The germline gives CDR1 SGHRS, CDR2 YFSETQ. The V and J ends lost 1 base and 6 bases respectively, with 14 bases between them. The CDR3 is 15 amino acids. This CDR3 is CASSLSQEGKNTIYF. DNA for the CDR3: TGCGCCAGCAGCTTGAGTCAGGAAGGCAAAAACACCATATATTTT. The complete variable domain, with remaining parts taken from reference TRBV5-1 and TRBJ1-3, reads KAGVTQTPRYLIKTRGQQVTLSCSPISGHRSVSWYQQTPGQGLQFLFEYFSETQRNKGNFPGRFSGRQFSNSRSEMNVSTLELGDSALYLCASSLSQEGKNTIYFGEGSWLTVV.

This clone appeared a single time. The CDR3 DNA sequence: TGTGCCAGCAGTTCCGCGGGCTATGGCTACACCTTC. Residues: CASSSAGYGYTF. The rearrangement links TRBV6-5 to TRBJ1-2; D ambiguous. V lost 4 bases, J lost 4 bases, and 7 bases lay in between. The V gene's germline CDR1 is MNHEY and CDR2 SVGAGI. The CDR3 length is 12 residues.

This clone was seen a handful of times. The V call is TRBV14, the J call TRBJ2-3, with D perhaps TRBD2 (5 bases). The germline V gene has CDR1 SGHDN and CDR2 FVKESK. There are 16 residues in the CDR3. The V and J ends lost 4 bases and 1 base respectively, with 15 bases between them. The CDR3 region has the DNA TGTGCCAGCAGCCCTCCGTCAGCGGTCCGCACAGATACGCAGTATTTT. It is translated as CASSPPSAVRTDTQYF.

Here the CDR3 DNA reads TGCGCCAGCAGCTTCACCCGGGGGGATGGCTACACCTTC. It yields the protein CASSFTRGDGYTF. The rearrangement joins TRBV5-1 to TRBJ1-2, with D perhaps matching TRBD1 (5 bases). Germline assignment: CDR1 SGHRS and CDR2 YFSETQ. V gave up 2 bases and J gave up 6 bases, with 11 bases separating them. This CDR3 region has 13 residues. The full variable domain, in which reference TRBV5-1 and TRBJ1-2 provide the parts outside the CDR3, is KAGVTQTPRYLIKTRGQQVTLSCSPISGHRSVSWYQQTPGQGLQFLFEYFSETQRNKGNFPGRFSGRQFSNSRSEMNVSTLELGDSALYLCASSFTRGDGYTFGSGTRLTVV.

The V call is TRBV18, the J call TRBJ1-1; no firm D call. With 9 bases removed from V and 1 base from J, the gap between germline ends came to 12 bases. This CDR3 is built from 13 residues. Germline V gene data show CDR1 as KGHSH and CDR2 as LQKENI. The CDR3 nucleotides read TGTGCCAGTCGGGTTCAAGCGAACACTGAAGCTTTCTTT. Translating it yields CASRVQANTEAFF.

The CDR3, as DNA: TGTGCCAGCAGCTTGGACGGGAGGGCCAGAGAGACCCAGTACTTC. It yields the protein CASSLDGRARETQYF. The J gene is TRBJ2-5, the V gene TRBV5-4; 8 bases fit TRBD2. Germline lookup yields CDR1 SGHNT and CDR2 YYREEE (reference sequence). There are 15 residues in the CDR3. With 0 bases clipped from V and 4 bases from J, the junction kept 5 bases outside the gene matches.

This sequence joins TRBV4-2 and TRBJ1-3; D might be TRBD1 (5 bases). The germline V gene encodes CDR1 LGHNA and CDR2 YNFKEQ. This CDR3 is 15 amino acids long. Trimming removed 3 bases at V and 0 bases at J, with 9 bases between. Here the CDR3 reads CASSQGTVSGNTIYF. In nucleotides, the CDR3 is TGTGCCAGCAGCCAGGGGACTGTCTCTGGAAACACCATATATTTT.

CDR3 residues: CASSLSGGMGAFF. CDR3 bases: TGTGCCAGCAGCTTGTCGGGGGGGATGGGAGCTTTCTTT. V gene TRBV5-8 combines with J gene TRBJ1-1; TRBD1 is a possible D gene (5 bases). This CDR3 spans 13 amino acids. Deletions cut 1 base from V and 10 bases from J, with 14 bases between. Germline CDR1 reads SGHTS; CDR2 reads YDEGEE.

The chain has TRBV5-1 and TRBJ2-1; TRBD1 aligns across 10 bases. There are 14 residues in the CDR3. V trimming: 4 bases; J trimming: 8 bases; junction bases outside the gene matches: 6. The germline V gene encodes CDR1 SGHRS and CDR2 YFSETQ. The CDR3 DNA sequence: TGCGCCAGCAGCCGACAGGGGGCTATAGATGAGCAGTTCTTC. Translation: CASSRQGAIDEQFF. The full variable domain, in which reference TRBV5-1 and TRBJ2-1 provide the parts outside the CDR3, is KAGVTQTPRYLIKTRGQQVTLSCSPISGHRSVSWYQQTPGQGLQFLFEYFSETQRNKGNFPGRFSGRQFSNSRSEMNVSTLELGDSALYLCASSRQGAIDEQFFGPGTRLTVL.

This chain's CDR3 is CASRYRGHYGYTF. The CDR3 nucleotides read TGTGCCAGCAGGTACAGGGGGCACTATGGCTACACCTTC. The chain uses TRBV2 and TRBJ1-2, with 9 bases that match TRBD1. Trimming cost V 6 bases and J 3 bases; bases outside gene matches: 2. This CDR3 contains 13 residues. Germline V CDR1 and CDR2: SNHLY, FYNNEI.

The chain uses TRBV4-2 and TRBJ1-5; D is uncertain. The CDR3 loop spans 15 amino acids. The V end was cut by 2 bases, the J end by 6 bases, with 14 bases between. Germline assignment: CDR1 LGHNA and CDR2 YNFKEQ. The DNA of the CDR3 is TGTGCCAGCAGCCAATCCCGTCTGATCAGTCAGCCCCAGCATTTT. It translates to CASSQSRLISQPQHF.

The rearrangement uses TRBV6-5 and TRBJ1-1; D possibly corresponds to TRBD1 (5 bases). Germline V gene data show CDR1 as MNHEY and CDR2 as SVGAGI. The CDR3 is 15 residues long. Trimming removed 5 bases at V and 6 bases at J, with 19 bases between. CDR3 DNA: TGTGCCAGCAGTACGGTGACGGGGGAAGGGGCTGAAGCTTTCTTT. Translated, it gives CASSTVTGEGAEAFF.

The CDR3 coding sequence is TGTGCCAGCAGCCTTGGGACAGGTTCTAATGAAAAACTGTTTTTT. This encodes CASSLGTGSNEKLFF. This chain links TRBV9 with TRBJ1-4, with 8 nucleotides matching TRBD1. CDR3 length: 15 residues. Trimming took 4 bases from V and 3 from J; bases not matched to a gene: 5. CDR1 and CDR2 (germline): SGDLS, YYNGEE. Full variable domain (outside the CDR3, taken from reference TRBV9 and TRBJ1-4): DSGVTQTPKHLITATGQRVTLRCSPRSGDLSVYWYQQSLDQGLQFLIQYYNGEERAKGNILERFSAQQFPDLHSELNLSSLELGDSALYFCASSLGTGSNEKLFFGSGTQLSVL.

The chain uses TRBV5-1 and TRBJ1-4; unclear D gene. Trimming took 0 bases from V and 8 from J, leaving 11 bases between them. The germline V gene encodes CDR1 SGHRS and CDR2 YFSETQ. The CDR3 loop spans 14 amino acids. This CDR3 reads CASSLGSGREKLFF. In DNA, the CDR3 is TGCGCCAGCAGCTTGGGGTCAGGCAGGGAAAAACTGTTTTTT.

The V gene is TRBV6-2 or TRBV6-3, the J gene TRBJ1-1; unclear D gene. Germline V gene sequence: CDR1 MNHEY, CDR2 SVGEGT. CDR3 length: 18 amino acids. V was trimmed by 0 bases and J by 0 bases, leaving 17 bases between them. The CDR3 DNA follows: TGTGCCAGCAGTTACTCGAATCGGGGAGACCCTTTGAACACTGAAGCTTTCTTT. This codes for CASSYSNRGDPLNTEAFF.

The V call is TRBV6-8, the J call TRBJ2-1; D is uncertain. Germline V CDR1 and CDR2: MNHGY, SAAAGT. The CDR3 has 13 residues. V lost 6 bases to trimming and J lost 4 bases, with 10 bases between them. The DNA for the CDR3 is TGTGCCAGCAGACGACTCAGTTACAATGAGCAGTTCTTC. Its translation is CASRRLSYNEQFF.

The chain recombines TRBV19 with TRBJ2-7, with D tentatively TRBD2 (6 bases). Trimming pared 11 bases from V and 6 bases from J, leaving 20 bases between. CDR3 length: 13 residues. Germline loops: CDR1 LNHDA, CDR2 SQIVND (reference sequence). The chain's CDR3 is CASSSREAGEQYF. CDR3 coding DNA: TGTGCCTCAAGTTCCAGGGAGGCCGGCGAGCAGTACTTC. Based on the CDR3 plus reference TRBV19 and TRBJ2-7, the full variable domain is DGGITQSPKYLFRKEGQNVTLSCEQNLNHDAMYWYRQDPGQGLRLIYYSQIVNDFQKGDIAEGYSVSREKKESFPLTVTSAQKNPTAFYLCASSSREAGEQYFGPGTRLTVT.

The chain carries TRBV11-2 and TRBJ1-6; weak D call: TRBD1 (6 bases). The CDR3 sequence is 15 residues long. CDR1 is SGHAT and CDR2 is FQNNGV in the germline V gene. V lost 5 bases to trimming and J lost 7 bases, with 15 bases between them. The CDR3 DNA follows: TGTGCCAGCAGCCCAACCACAGGGCACAATTCACCCCTCCACTTT. Encoded protein: CASSPTTGHNSPLHF.

The chain has TRBV4-3 and TRBJ2-1; TRBD2 matches at 7 bases. Losses at the gene ends were 0 bases for V and 0 bases for J; bases not matched to a gene: 8. CDR1 and CDR2 (germline): LGHNA, YSLEER. The CDR3 totals 18 residues. CDR3 sequence (DNA): TGCGCCAGCAGCCAAGATCCCGCTAGCGGCATCTCCTACAATGAGCAGTTCTTC. This codes for CASSQDPASGISYNEQFF.